Included here is one TCR beta chain sequence, with context. What this receptor recognizes is not known. No per-base quality is available; no much larger clone lies one base away. At the junction V is shortened by 4 bases and J by 2 bases; bases outside the gene matches: 13. CDR1 and CDR2, per the germline V gene (reference sequence), are LGHDT and YNNKEL. From the cysteine up to the phenylalanine, the CDR3 has a length of 17 residues. The DNA shown is the 51-base CDR3, in frame from base 1. One collaborating source in Seattle enrolled patients during active infection and followed them longitudinally through the course of disease. Collaborating institutions collected whole blood in K2EDTA tubes following their own protocols. For TCRbeta analysis, collaborator samples were shipped as frozen whole blood, as isolated PBMCs, or as DNA extracted from either sample type. The data were taken from a study of blood T cell repertoires in COVID-19 (dated by TCRdb to about 2020). At the level of the whole study: Collaborator samples came from the United States, Italy and Spain and covered acute and convalescent phases of COVID-19. The prospective study material was composed of cDNA or gDNA derived from T cells, B-cell-depleted T cells, or PBMCs. Deeply sampled blood TCRbeta repertoires from subjects exposed to, actively infected with, or recovered from COVID-19 were included in the dataset. The repertoires were made available in a free public database intended to serve as a resource for research on the immune response to SARS-CoV-2. The samples were drawn from two sources: the first 160 participants of the ongoing ImmuneRACE study, and 1,254 subjects contributed by 6 global collaborators. Nearly every sample came with metadata listing a de-identified subject ID, COVID-19 status, age in years and sex. Where HLA class I and class II types were available, the types were taken from metadata supplied by the sample provider, not from assay-based typing.

TCRbeta CDR3 regions were amplified from genomic DNA using the immunoSEQ Assay, a bias-controlled multiplex PCR. Per the original workflow: Nucleated cell counts per sample were estimated from amplification of reference gene primers within the assay. To quantify the absolute abundance of each unique TCRbeta CDR3 rearrangement, sequence reads were collapsed and filtered. For each sample, productive Simpson clonality was calculated as the square root of Simpson's diversity index across productive rearrangements. This immuneACCESS table, as held by TCRdb, lists in-frame sequences with V and J called but not all clones. Of the missing ones, under half trace to an unresolved V gene in checked studies; the others have no known cause. The DNA was the basis for D and trimming; V, J and clone size are from that table. For this sample the table gives some 240,000 clones, of which around 85% were detected only once. The ten largest make up more than 2% of the sample.

The full study reports these points: The amount of clinical and demographic metadata varied by source and participant and was provided uncurated.

Material: peripheral blood. Recombination connected TRBV3-1 (or the pseudogene TRBV3-2) to TRBJ2-5; the junction holds 7 bases that match TRBD1. The source is a woman in her 70s with COVID-19, enrolled during active disease. The CDR3 region: CASSPDLPGTEQETQYF. The DNA sequence reads TGTGCCAGCAGCCCCGACCTTCCCGGGACAGAACAAGAGACCCAGTACTTC.